These T cell receptor beta chains were read from a single sample in a study of patients and donors after allogeneic stem cell transplantation. TCRdb re-analysed the RT-PCR reads in MiXCR, keeping a single row per CDR3 protein. The sample lists approximately 410,000 distinct CDR3 sequences, 15% to 20% occurring once. Specimen: blood, either unsorted or a sorted T cell fraction (not recorded which). The receptors come from a human donor who was either an allogeneic HSCT recipient or a stem cell or donor lymphocyte infusion donor (not recorded which). It is not recorded whose cells these are; they may come from a transplant donor. The CDR3 runs from the conserved cysteine through the conserved F or W. The D gene is left open where the match is weak. A clone size is listed for some rows: how often the clone was seen (once, few, many), or a class if it is expanded.

v_call	clone_size	d_call	j_call	cdr3_aa
TRBV5-6	.	.	TRBJ2-7	CASSLTRDRTGEQYF
TRBV25-1	few	.	TRBJ2-5	CASSEVIGIQETQYF
TRBV7-6	few	.	TRBJ2-7	CASSLISSSYEQYF
TRBV10-3	many	TRBD1	TRBJ2-5	CAITPGTGSWETQYF
TRBV12-3/TRBV12-4	.	.	TRBJ1-4	CASSLRPSTNEKLFF
TRBV10-3	many	.	TRBJ2-7	CAISDGRAPTGEQYF
TRBV20-1	few	.	TRBJ2-4	CSARVQGSKNIQYF
TRBV5-1	few	TRBD1	TRBJ1-1	CASSLATGTVAEAFF
TRBV20-1	.	.	TRBJ2-5	CSASLLEVGTQYF
TRBV2	few	TRBD2	TRBJ2-5	CASKSGGLEETQYF
TRBV20-1	few	.	TRBJ1-3	CSARDGHSGNTIYF
TRBV7-9	few	.	TRBJ2-7	CASSLGVDEQYF
TRBV3-1	few	TRBD2	TRBJ2-3	CASSQGLGLATGGGYF
TRBV4-2	.	.	TRBJ1-5	CASSQVGSYQPQHF
TRBV10-3	.	TRBD1	TRBJ1-6	CAISPGQTYNSPLHF
TRBV3-1	many	TRBD2	TRBJ2-1	CASSHYSGLLTYNEQFF
TRBV9	.	.	TRBJ2-4	CASSPQDRWKNIQYF
TRBV12-3/TRBV12-4	.	.	TRBJ1-1	CASSHHRVMNTEAFF
TRBV27	few	.	TRBJ1-5	CASEGSQPQHF
TRBV6-5	few	.	TRBJ2-5	CASSYGRRGIQETQYF
TRBV29-1	few	.	TRBJ2-3	CSVGLPADTQYF
TRBV7-3	.	TRBD2	TRBJ2-3	CASSKLAGKSDTQYF
TRBV6-1	.	.	TRBJ1-3	CASIPWGDGNTIYF
TRBV20-1	.	.	TRBJ1-2	CSARVNGYTF
TRBV3-1	few	.	TRBJ2-7	CASSQATREQYF
TRBV5-1	.	TRBD1	TRBJ2-7	CASSGDRVLYEQYF
TRBV10-3	.	TRBD1	TRBJ1-6	CAISGGQGDNSPLHF
TRBV27	.	TRBD1	TRBJ2-7	CASSLWSGGYEQYF